This T cell receptor beta chain was profiled in a study of response to subunit inactivated influenza vaccine. Study conclusions and caveats: Seasonal influenza vaccination, on each occasion, was suggested by the authors to recruit few new T cells.

The CDR3 spans 15 residues. The germline V gene encodes CDR1 LGHDT and CDR2 YNNKEL (reference sequence). V was cut by 4 bases and J by 0 bases, with 13 bases left in between. TCRdb re-derived calls from the RT-PCR reads in MiXCR, one entry per CDR3 protein. The sample shows about 520,000 distinct CDR3 sequences, approximately 6.9% of them seen only once. This clonotype appeared a few times. Its specificity is not known. The input for sequencing was PBMCs from blood, taken around 25 months after vaccination. The V and J genes are TRBV3-1 and TRBJ2-7; a possible D gene is TRBD1 (5 bases). This sequence was found in a man aged 50 to 75 who received an inactivated influenza vaccine. Here the CDR3 DNA reads TGTGCCAGCAGCCTTTATCCCCAGGGCTCCTACGAGCAGTACTTC. Translating it yields CASSLYPQGSYEQYF.